Listed here are 19 T cell receptor beta chains from one sample, sequenced in a study of blood T cell repertoires in COVID-19. Assay: immunoSEQ multiplex PCR; the TCRdb copy retains only in-frame clones and omits some. The sample includes 75,000 to 95,000 clones, approximately 86% seen only once; the top ten take around 3.3%. The sample comprised peripheral blood. These receptor sequences come from a man aged 45-65 years with acute or convalescent COVID-19.

The chain employs TRBV5-4 and TRBJ2-6; 7 nucleotides match TRBD1. This CDR3 has 16 amino acids. Germline CDR1 is SGHNT and CDR2 is YYREEE (reference sequence). V shed 2 bases and J 4 bases; nucleotides not matched to a gene: 6. The CDR3 protein is CASSFNRGAGANVLTF. The CDR3 nucleotides are TGTGCCAGCAGCTTCAACAGGGGAGCAGGGGCCAACGTCCTGACTTTC.

This clone was seen only a few times. The V and J genes are TRBV9 and TRBJ2-2, with D unresolved. CDR1 is SGDLS, CDR2 YYNGEE, per germline. The CDR3 sequence is 13 residues long. Trimming cost V 1 base and J 6 bases, with 7 bases left between them. CDR3 sequence reads: CASSVRESGELFF. CDR3 in DNA: TGTGCCAGCAGCGTAAGAGAGTCCGGGGAGCTGTTTTTT.

The chain is built from TRBV24-1 and TRBJ2-3, with 9 nucleotides matching TRBD1. Germline trimming cut 3 bases from V and 5 bases from J; bases unmatched to any gene: 5. Per the germline V gene, CDR1 is KGHDR and CDR2 is SFDVKD. This CDR3 contains 15 residues. CDR3 in amino acids: CATSDTGGAGDTQYF. Here the CDR3 DNA reads TGTGCCACCAGTGATACAGGGGGCGCGGGAGATACGCAGTATTTT.

DNA of the CDR3: TGCGCCAGCAGATACGGGACTAGTAATGCCGAGCAGTACTTC. Amino acids: CASRYGTSNAEQYF. The chain carries TRBV5-1 and TRBJ2-7; 8 bases line up with TRBD2. The V gene's germline CDR1 is SGHRS and CDR2 YFSETQ. This CDR3 comprises 14 residues. Trimming took 5 bases from V and 6 from J; bases not matched to a gene: 10.

The rearrangement links TRBV4-1 to TRBJ1-2; D is possibly TRBD1 (6 bases). The CDR3 totals 15 residues. Trimming took off 1 base at V and 1 base at J, with 10 bases between the two ends. Germline CDR1 reads MGHRA; CDR2 reads YSYEKL. The CDR3 nucleotides read TGCGCCAGCAGCCAAGCTCAGGACAGTAACTATGGCTACACCTTC. Amino acids: CASSQAQDSNYGYTF.

In its sample, this clone was seen many times. V gene TRBV10-1 combines with J gene TRBJ1-5, with 11 bases fitting TRBD1. CDR1 and CDR2 from the germline V gene are WNHNN and SYGVQD (reference sequence). The CDR3 is made up of 15 amino acids. J gave up 9 bases and V 5 bases, and 9 bases lay outside the gene matches. CDR3 region: CASSPGTGGTGPQHF. In nucleotides, the CDR3 is TGCGCCAGCAGTCCCGGGACAGGGGGGACTGGGCCCCAGCATTTT.

The V and J genes are TRBV7-9 and TRBJ1-2; TRBD1 might be the D (6 bases). The V gene's germline CDR1 is SEHNR and CDR2 FQNEAQ (reference sequence). Trimming pared 5 bases from V and 8 bases from J, leaving 18 bases between. The length of the CDR3 is 14 residues. The CDR3 sequence is CASSPGGAWSGYTF. The CDR3 nucleotides read TGTGCCAGCAGCCCTGGGGGGGCATGGAGCGGCTACACCTTC.

This chain uses TRBV19 with TRBJ2-1; 10 nucleotides line up with TRBD1. The CDR3 has 15 residues. CDR1 and CDR2 (germline): LNHDA, SQIVND (reference sequence). J lost 7 bases, V lost 4 bases, and 7 bases had no gene match. Here the CDR3 DNA reads TGTGCCAGTAGTACGGGACAGGGGACGATGAATGAGCAGTTCTTC. Its protein is CASSTGQGTMNEQFF.

This sequence joins TRBV27 and TRBJ2-6; 11 positions match TRBD1. The CDR3 consists of 18 residues. The germline V gene encodes CDR1 MNHEY and CDR2 SMNVEV (reference sequence). Germline trimming cut 5 bases from V and 3 bases from J; bases unmatched to any gene: 9. The CDR3 sequence: CASSLRTGGVDGANVLTF. In DNA form, the CDR3 reads TGTGCCAGCAGTCTGCGGACAGGGGGCGTCGATGGGGCCAACGTCCTGACTTTC.

The chain is built from TRBV29-1 and TRBJ2-7, with a tentative D call TRBD1 (5 bases). Between the trimmed V and J ends, which lost 6 bases and 5 bases, there was a span of 17 bases. The CDR3 contains 13 residues. CDR1 and CDR2 (germline): SQVTM, ANQGSEA. The DNA of the CDR3 is TGCAGCGTACTACAGGTGGTTGGCGACGAGCAGTACTTC. Translating it yields CSVLQVVGDEQYF.

This clone was seen only once. This chain joins TRBV5-1 and TRBJ2-2; 10 bases map to TRBD1. Trimming removed 5 bases from V and 5 bases from J; junction bases left unmatched: 6. The length of the CDR3 is 15 residues. CDR1 SGHRS and CDR2 YFSETQ come from the germline V gene. For the CDR3, the DNA is TGCGCCAGCAGGGACAGGGGGAGTGATACCGGGGAGCTGTTTTTT. Encoded protein: CASRDRGSDTGELFF. Together with reference TRBV5-1 and TRBJ2-2, the CDR3 gives the full variable domain: KAGVTQTPRYLIKTRGQQVTLSCSPISGHRSVSWYQQTPGQGLQFLFEYFSETQRNKGNFPGRFSGRQFSNSRSEMNVSTLELGDSALYLCASRDRGSDTGELFFGEGSRLTVL.

The chain has TRBV9 and TRBJ2-1; 8 positions match TRBD2. Per germline, CDR1 SGDLS and CDR2 YYNGEE. The junction had 9 bases not matched to a gene; V was cut back by 3 bases and J by 7 bases. This CDR3 is built from 15 residues. The CDR3 loop reads CASSAREGLRNEQFF. DNA for the CDR3: TGTGCCAGCAGCGCTCGGGAGGGCCTCAGGAATGAGCAGTTCTTC.

The chain combines TRBV5-6 with TRBJ1-4; unclear D gene. CDR3 size: 14 residues. Germline values: CDR1 SGHDT, CDR2 YYEEEE. The V gene lost 5 bases and the J gene lost 4 bases, with 12 bases spanning the gap. DNA of the CDR3: TGTGCCAGCAGGAGGGAAGTTGGTAATGAAAAACTGTTTTTT. This codes for CASRREVGNEKLFF.

The J gene is TRBJ2-7, the V gene TRBV2, with a possible D match to TRBD1 (7 bases). Germline V CDR1 and CDR2: SNHLY, FYNNEI. CDR3 length equals 13 residues. V lost 10 bases, J lost 7 bases, and 20 bases lay in between. For the CDR3, the DNA is TGTGCCACCTTGGGACAGCCTGGGGGGGAGCAGTACTTC. Amino acid sequence: CATLGQPGGEQYF.

V is TRBV11-2 and J is TRBJ2-7; the D is unclear. The germline V and J ends were trimmed by 3 bases and 2 bases, with 14 bases remaining between them. Germline V lookup: CDR1 SGHAT, CDR2 FQNNGV. The CDR3 length is 15 residues. The CDR3 DNA follows: TGTGCCAGCAGCTTCGCGCTTGCCATGCCCTACGAGCAGTACTTC. The encoded protein is CASSFALAMPYEQYF.

The genes are TRBV7-8 and TRBJ2-3; tentatively, D is TRBD2 (6 bases). Per the germline V gene, CDR1 is SGHVS and CDR2 is FQNEAQ. This CDR3 region has 16 residues. The germline V and J ends were trimmed by 5 bases and 3 bases, with 18 bases remaining between them. DNA for the CDR3: TGTGCCAGCAGCCCCCTTCAGGGCGCGGGGACAGATACGCAGTATTTT. Its translation: CASSPLQGAGTDTQYF. The whole variable domain, remainder taken from reference TRBV7-8 and TRBJ2-3, is GAGVSQSPRYKVAKRGQDVALRCDPISGHVSLFWYQQALGQGPEFLTYFQNEAQLDKSGLPSDRFFAERPEGSVSTLKIQRTQQEDSAVYLCASSPLQGAGTDTQYFGPGTRLTVL.

The chain carries TRBV2 and TRBJ2-5; TRBD2 matches 9 bases. Germline CDR1 and CDR2: SNHLY and FYNNEI. With 3 bases clipped from V and 4 bases from J, the junction kept 6 bases outside the gene matches. The CDR3 is 15 residues long. CDR3 loop: CASSEMGGGAETQYF. In nucleotides, the CDR3 is TGTGCCAGCAGTGAGATGGGCGGGGGGGCAGAGACCCAGTACTTC.

This clone occurred once. The rearrangement links TRBV28 to TRBJ2-3; TRBD2 aligns across 7 bases. The CDR3 runs to 15 residues. The germline V gene has CDR1 MDHEN and CDR2 SYDVKM. V gave up 6 bases and J gave up 0 bases; unmatched junction bases: 6. In nucleotides, the CDR3 is TGTGCCAGCAGCCGTAGCGGGCCTAGCACAGATACGCAGTATTTT. Protein product: CASSRSGPSTDTQYF.

V and J are TRBV2 and TRBJ2-1; D not resolved. Trimming left V 3 bases short and J 7 bases short, with 19 bases between. CDR1 and CDR2 (germline): SNHLY, FYNNEI. The CDR3 is made up of 16 amino acids. As DNA, the CDR3 is TGTGCCAGCAGTGACGGCCAGGCACCAATAAAGAATGAGCAGTTCTTC. Amino acid sequence: CASSDGQAPIKNEQFF. The complete variable domain, with remaining parts taken from reference TRBV2 and TRBJ2-1, reads EPEVTQTPSHQVTQMGQEVILRCVPISNHLYFYWYRQILGQKVEFLVSFYNNEISEKSEIFDDQFSVERPDGSNFTLKIRSTKLEDSAMYFCASSDGQAPIKNEQFFGPGTRLTVL.